This entry lists 19 T cell receptor beta chains sequenced from one sample in a study of read filtering for tumor transcriptome and immune sequencing. This library used roughly 400 ng RNA and molecular barcoded adaptors spanning alpha/delta and beta/gamma chains. TCRdb reprocessed the reads with MiXCR, giving one entry per CDR3 protein. The sample consists of 30,000 to 45,000 distinct CDR3 sequences, 14% of them appearing once. What was sequenced was a population of CD138-negative cells sorted from bone marrow. These receptors were taken from a donor aged 40 or older with multiple myeloma.

The rearrangement links TRBV4-1 to TRBJ1-1, with D unclear. This CDR3 contains 13 residues. The V end lost 2 bases, the J end lost 5 bases, and 9 bases lay between the germline ends. The germline V gene has CDR1 MGHRA and CDR2 YSYEKL. The CDR3 sequence is CASSQISGTEAFF. The CDR3 DNA sequence: TGCGCCAGCAGCCAAATCTCCGGTACTGAAGCTTTCTTT.

By share of the sample, this clonotype is medium-sized. The V and J genes are TRBV28 and TRBJ2-1; TRBD2 aligns across 7 bases. CDR1 MDHEN and CDR2 SYDVKM come from the germline V gene. This CDR3 spans 16 amino acids. The V gene end was trimmed by 5 bases and the J gene end by 4 bases; junction bases not matched to a gene: 11. The DNA for the CDR3 is TGTGCCAGCAGTCCCAAAACCTTGGGACTATACAATGAGCAGTTCTTC. Protein: CASSPKTLGLYNEQFF.

This clonotype was detected many times. The chain carries TRBV6-1 and TRBJ2-5, with D maybe TRBD1 (5 bases). Germline assignment: CDR1 MNHNS and CDR2 SASEGT. The CDR3 extends over 14 amino acids. Trimming took off 4 bases at V and 1 base at J, with 10 bases between the two ends. CDR3 coding DNA: TGTGCCAGCAGTGGAAATAGGGGCCAAGAGACCCAGTACTTC. Translation: CASSGNRGQETQYF.

There are a few counts of this clonotype. J is TRBJ2-5 and V is TRBV2; 7 bases are shared with TRBD2. The J segment lost 3 bases and the V segment lost 5 bases, leaving 12 bases of the junction unmatched. Germline V gene data show CDR1 as SNHLY and CDR2 as FYNNEI. The CDR3 covers 16 residues. DNA of the CDR3: TGTGCCAGCAGTTTCGCGGGAGTCACCGGGGAAGAGACCCAGTACTTC. Translated, it gives CASSFAGVTGEETQYF.

As to this clonotype: This likely traces to a read error, being one base from a far larger clone. The genes are TRBV11-2 and TRBJ2-1, with D uncertain. This CDR3 is built from 17 residues. CDR1 SGHAT and CDR2 FQNNGV come from the germline V gene. The CDR3 bases are TGTGCCAGCAGCTTAGTTATAGGGTTGGGTTCCTACAATGAGCAGCTCTTC. It codes for CASSLVIGLGSYNEQLF.

This clonotype was counted ten times or more. The chain recombines TRBV18 with TRBJ1-1, with D possibly being TRBD1 (6 bases). The CDR3 contains 13 residues. V gave up 6 bases and J gave up 2 bases, with 10 bases separating them. CDR1 KGHSH and CDR2 LQKENI come from the germline V gene. The CDR3 nucleotides read TGTGCCAGCTCGGTACAGGGAAACACTGAAGCTTTCTTT. Translating it yields CASSVQGNTEAFF.

In its sample, this clonotype was seen many times. The V call is TRBV9, the J call TRBJ1-6, with a possible D match to TRBD1 (5 bases). This CDR3 has 16 residues. The germline V and J ends were trimmed by 2 bases and 5 bases, with 14 bases remaining between them. The germline CDR1 and CDR2 sequences are SGDLS and YYNGEE. Written as DNA, the CDR3 is TGTGCCAGCAGCGTTCGGGGCGTCGTGAATAATTCACCCCTCCACTTT. It translates to CASSVRGVVNNSPLHF. Combining the CDR3 with reference TRBV9 and TRBJ1-6 gives the whole variable domain DSGVTQTPKHLITATGQRVTLRCSPRSGDLSVYWYQQSLDQGLQFLIQYYNGEERAKGNILERFSAQQFPDLHSELNLSSLELGDSALYFCASSVRGVVNNSPLHFGNGTRLTVT.

The table lists this clonotype with many counts. This chain uses TRBV28 with TRBJ2-2; no reliable D call. CDR1 and CDR2 (germline): MDHEN, SYDVKM. V lost 6 bases and J 15 bases, leaving 23 bases between the germline ends. This CDR3 spans 14 amino acids. Here the CDR3 reads CASRGEAIVPRVFF. The CDR3 region has the DNA TGTGCCAGCAGGGGTGAGGCGATCGTGCCCCGGGTGTTTTTT.

This clonotype showed up just a few times. The CDR3 end shows no conserved phenylalanine or tryptophan, and so a read error is likely. The chain combines TRBV5-1 with TRBJ1-1; 7 nucleotides match TRBD1. After removal of 7 bases from V and 1 base from J, the junction contained 10 bases not matched to a gene. Germline values: CDR1 SGHRS, CDR2 YFSETQ. The CDR3 covers 15 residues. The CDR3 bases are TGCGCCAGCGGCCCCTCGGGACAGAGGAACACTGAAGCTTTCTAT. The encoded protein is CASGPSGQRNTEAFY.

At least ten counts were recorded for this clonotype. An end of the junction differs from the germline gene, which may be a read error. This chain joins TRBV10-3 and TRBJ1-2, with D unresolved. The CDR3 contains 12 residues. Germline loops: CDR1 ENHRY, CDR2 SYGVKD. The CDR3 DNA is TGTGCCATCGGTGAGTCCCCAGCAGGTTTTACCTTC. It codes for CAIGESPAGFTF.

In the case of this clonotype: An end of the junction differs from the germline gene, which may be a read error. The chain employs TRBV6-4 and TRBJ2-1; 7 nucleotides agree with TRBD2. The CDR3 contains 15 residues. In germline, CDR1 is MRHNA, CDR2 SNTAGT. In DNA form, the CDR3 reads TGTGCCAGCAGCCCTGAACAGCGGGGCCACAATGAGCGGTTCTTC. It translates to CASSPEQRGHNERFF.

There are many counts of this clonotype. The chain couples TRBV20-1 to TRBJ1-1; 8 positions agree with TRBD1. The CDR3 has 15 amino acids. V was clipped by 6 bases and J by 0 bases; unmatched bases: 9. Germline values: CDR1 DFQATT, CDR2 SNEGSKA (reference sequence). CDR3: CSAGTGGGLNTEAFF. DNA for the CDR3: TGCAGTGCGGGAACAGGGGGAGGATTGAACACTGAAGCTTTCTTT.

This clonotype came up many times. This chain links TRBV20-1 with TRBJ2-7; D is unresolved. V lost 5 bases to trimming and J lost 0 bases, with 14 bases between them. Germline V gives CDR1 DFQATT, CDR2 SNEGSKA (reference sequence). The CDR3 covers 14 residues. The DNA of the CDR3 is TGCAGTGCTCGGTGGGCCGTCAACTCCTACGAGCAGTACTTC. Amino acids: CSARWAVNSYEQYF.

Many counts were recorded for this clonotype. The chain uses TRBV15 and TRBJ2-7, with a possible D match to TRBD1 (5 bases). Trimming pared 1 base from V and 1 base from J, leaving 11 bases between. Germline assignment: CDR1 LNHNV and CDR2 YYDKDF (reference sequence). The CDR3 runs 15 residues. The CDR3 loop reads CATSRGPTESYEQYF. CDR3 nucleotides: TGTGCCACCAGCAGAGGCCCGACAGAATCCTACGAGCAGTACTTC.

This clonotype was counted only a few times. The J gene is TRBJ1-1, the V gene TRBV7-8; D not certain. The V and J ends lost 6 bases and 0 bases respectively, with 11 bases between them. This CDR3 has 14 residues. The germline V gene encodes CDR1 SGHVS and CDR2 FQNEAQ. Here the CDR3 reads CASRRLSMNTEAFF. In DNA form, the CDR3 reads TGTGCCAGCAGAAGGCTCTCGATGAACACTGAAGCTTTCTTT.

This clonotype appeared many times. The V and J genes are TRBV15 and TRBJ1-1; no firm D call. The CDR3 extends over 16 amino acids. CDR1 is LNHNV, CDR2 YYDKDF, per germline (reference sequence). V lost 0 bases, J lost 2 bases, and 13 bases lay in between. This CDR3 is CATSRDKTPRNTEAFF. CDR3 nucleotides: TGTGCCACCAGCAGAGACAAGACCCCGAGAAACACTGAAGCTTTCTTT.

This clonotype was counted at least ten times. The chain is built from TRBV4-1 and TRBJ2-2, with D possibly TRBD1 on 6 matching bases. The germline V gene has CDR1 MGHRA and CDR2 YSYEKL. This CDR3 comprises 17 residues. Between the trimmed V and J ends, which lost 4 bases and 8 bases, there was a span of 23 bases. CDR3 sequence: CASSLYQGGSLSGELFF. CDR3 nucleotide sequence: TGCGCCAGCAGCCTATATCAAGGGGGTTCGCTGTCTGGGGAGCTGTTTTTT.

This rearrangement joins TRBV5-1 to TRBJ2-3; D uncertain. Germline V gives CDR1 SGHRS, CDR2 YFSETQ. The length of the CDR3 is 15 residues. The V gene lost 4 bases and the J gene lost 0 bases, with 12 bases spanning the gap. The CDR3 reads CASSVGMTSTDTQYF. The CDR3 region has the DNA TGCGCCAGCAGCGTAGGGATGACGAGCACAGATACGCAGTATTTT.

This clonotype was seen at least ten times. The chain employs TRBV6-6 and TRBJ1-1; D remains unclear. V gave up 2 bases and J gave up 8 bases, with 12 bases separating them. The CDR3 extends over 13 amino acids. The germline V gene encodes CDR1 MNHNY and CDR2 SVGAGI (reference sequence). CDR3 in DNA: TGTGCCAGCAGTTACGGGCAGCAAACCGAAGCTTTCTTT. Encoded protein: CASSYGQQTEAFF.